Given below is one TCR beta chain in context. The antigen is undetermined. This CDR3 has 13 residues. V was trimmed by 6 bases and J by 0 bases, leaving 8 bases between them. The germline V gene has CDR1 SGHTA and CDR2 FQGTGA. These data are taken from a study of T cells after posttransplantation cyclophosphamide. Broader study findings: Donor-recipient repertoire similarity was low at 1-2 months, rising over year one.

Busulfan-fludarabine conditioning, marrow transplant, and cyclophosphamide on days +3 and +4 were administered. Profiled with immunoSEQ multiplex PCR; TCRdb holds only in-frame clones, not every one. The data hold some 11,000 clones, with approximately 86% observed a single time. The source material was CD4+ T cells sorted from PBMCs, sampled after allogeneic stem cell transplant with posttransplant cyclophosphamide. The rearrangement links TRBV7-3 to TRBJ1-1; tentatively, D is TRBD1 (5 bases). This clonotype was obtained from a male patient aged 30 to 40 who received an allogeneic stem cell transplant from a related donor, was CMV-positive, and had acute GVHD only. Some T cells may be transferred from the graft donor. CDR3 region: CASSSTVNTEAFF. DNA of the CDR3: TGTGCCAGCAGTTCGACAGTGAACACTGAAGCTTTCTTT.